A selection of T cell receptor beta chains follows, all from one sample in a study of metastatic and nonmetastatic thyroid tumors. TCRdb reassembled clones from the PCR reads with MiXCR. Of about 16,000 clones listed, 31% are singletons. Specimen: blood. These receptors originate from a female donor with papillary thyroid cancer or a benign thyroid nodule (not recorded which). Some clones in this sample may be carry-over from other donors' samples. Both conserved end residues are part of each CDR3. The order of the fields is clone size, J gene, V gene, D gene, CDR3 DNA, CDR3 protein. D genes are given only for firm matches. Only some rows state a clone size, as once, few, many or a class for expanded clones.

clone size: many
J gene: TRBJ1-1
V gene: TRBV10-2
D gene: .
CDR3 DNA: TGCGCCAGCAGTGAGGGGGGAGGAGTTACTCAAGCTTTCTTT
CDR3 protein: CASSEGGGVTQAFF

clone size: medium-sized
J gene: TRBJ2-5
V gene: TRBV2
D gene: .
CDR3 DNA: TGTGCCAGCAGTACTAACCCGGCCCCGGGAGAGACCCAGTACTTC
CDR3 protein: CASSTNPAPGETQYF

clone size: many
J gene: TRBJ2-2
V gene: TRBV14
D gene: TRBD1
CDR3 DNA: TGTGCCAGCAGCCAGGACAGGGGGCATCTATGGAACACCGGGGAGCTGTTTTTT
CDR3 protein: CASSQDRGHLWNTGELFF

clone size: many
J gene: TRBJ2-3
V gene: TRBV7-3
D gene: TRBD2
CDR3 DNA: TGTGCCAGCAGCCCAACCCCGGGGGGGCGAGTAGATACGCAGTATTTT
CDR3 protein: CASSPTPGGRVDTQYF

clone size: many
J gene: TRBJ1-3
V gene: TRBV5-4
D gene: .
CDR3 DNA: TGTGCCAGCAGCTTGGATCCCGGAGGGTCTGGAAACACCATATATTTT
CDR3 protein: CASSLDPGGSGNTIYF

clone size: few
J gene: TRBJ2-7
V gene: TRBV6-1
D gene: TRBD2
CDR3 DNA: TGTGCCAGCAGGTCAAAGCGGGGGAGCTCCTACGAGCAGTACTTC
CDR3 protein: CASRSKRGSSYEQYF

clone size: .
J gene: TRBJ2-2
V gene: TRBV5-1
D gene: .
CDR3 DNA: TGCGCCAGCAGCTTGGCCGTGACAGAAAACACCGGGGAGCTGTTTTTT
CDR3 protein: CASSLAVTENTGELFF

clone size: .
J gene: TRBJ1-4
V gene: TRBV27
D gene: TRBD1
CDR3 DNA: TGTGCCAGCAGTCCCCAGGGGGTTTATGAAAAACTGTTTTTT
CDR3 protein: CASSPQGVYEKLFF

clone size: .
J gene: TRBJ2-2
V gene: TRBV7-7
D gene: .
CDR3 DNA: TGTGCCAGCACCAGTGATCTATACAACACCGGGGAGCTGTTTTTT
CDR3 protein: CASTSDLYNTGELFF

clone size: .
J gene: TRBJ1-6
V gene: TRBV12-3/TRBV12-4
D gene: .
CDR3 DNA: TGTGCCAGCGCGGCGGGGGGGGGAACAATCTCCTATAATTCACCCCTCCACTTT
CDR3 protein: CASAAGGGTISYNSPLHF

clone size: medium-sized
J gene: TRBJ2-2
V gene: TRBV18
D gene: .
CDR3 DNA: TGTGCCAGCTCACCAAGGGGGAATTCGAACACCGGGGAGCTGTTTTTT
CDR3 protein: CASSPRGNSNTGELFF

clone size: medium-sized
J gene: TRBJ2-7
V gene: TRBV19
D gene: .
CDR3 DNA: TGTGCCAGTAGATCCAGGGACTACGAGCAGTACTTC
CDR3 protein: CASRSRDYEQYF

clone size: few
J gene: TRBJ1-6
V gene: TRBV6-1
D gene: .
CDR3 DNA: TGTGCCAGCAAAGCAGGGAATTCACCCCTCCACTTT
CDR3 protein: CASKAGNSPLHF

clone size: medium-sized
J gene: TRBJ2-7
V gene: TRBV19
D gene: TRBD1
CDR3 DNA: TGTGCCAGTAGTATCAAACCGGGACAGTACGAGCAGTACTTC
CDR3 protein: CASSIKPGQYEQYF

clone size: .
J gene: TRBJ2-7
V gene: TRBV11-2
D gene: .
CDR3 DNA: TGTGCCAGCAGCTTAGAACGGAGCTCCTACGAGCAGTACTTC
CDR3 protein: CASSLERSSYEQYF

clone size: .
J gene: TRBJ1-1
V gene: TRBV11-2
D gene: .
CDR3 DNA: TGTGCCAGCAGCTTAGACGGCAGGGGACTGGCTTTCTTT
CDR3 protein: CASSLDGRGLAFF

clone size: medium-sized
J gene: TRBJ2-1
V gene: TRBV6-2/TRBV6-3
D gene: .
CDR3 DNA: TGTGCCAGCAGTTACTCGGATGAGCAGTTCTTC
CDR3 protein: CASSYSDEQFF

clone size: .
J gene: TRBJ2-1
V gene: TRBV12-3/TRBV12-4
D gene: .
CDR3 DNA: TGTTCCAGCATTTTAGTCCCCGCCGTGGATGAGCAGTTCTTC
CDR3 protein: CSSILVPAVDEQFF

clone size: few
J gene: TRBJ1-5
V gene: TRBV12-3/TRBV12-4
D gene: .
CDR3 DNA: TGTGCCAGCTTGGGTCAGGGCGATAATGGCAATCAGCCCCAGCATTTT
CDR3 protein: CASLGQGDNGNQPQHF

clone size: .
J gene: TRBJ1-1
V gene: TRBV11-2
D gene: .
CDR3 DNA: TGTGCCAGCATCTTACTGGGGGGCAACACTGAAGCTTTCTTT
CDR3 protein: CASILLGGNTEAFF

clone size: medium-sized
J gene: TRBJ2-7
V gene: TRBV5-1
D gene: .
CDR3 DNA: TGCGCCAGCAGCCAGGACGGGGCTCCCTACGAGCAGTACTTC
CDR3 protein: CASSQDGAPYEQYF

clone size: medium-sized
J gene: TRBJ2-1
V gene: TRBV12-3/TRBV12-4
D gene: TRBD2
CDR3 DNA: TGTGCCAGCAGTCCCCTAGCGGGGGGCATCAATGAGCAGTTCTTC
CDR3 protein: CASSPLAGGINEQFF

clone size: many
J gene: TRBJ2-4
V gene: TRBV6-1
D gene: TRBD1
CDR3 DNA: TGTGCCAGCAGTTCCCCAGGGACAGAAACCAAAAACATTCAGTACTTC
CDR3 protein: CASSSPGTETKNIQYF

clone size: .
J gene: TRBJ1-4
V gene: TRBV12-3/TRBV12-4
D gene: .
CDR3 DNA: TGTGCCAGCACCTCTGACAACGGTGCGGTGAAACTGTCTTTT
CDR3 protein: CASTSDNGAVKLSF

clone size: once
J gene: TRBJ2-3
V gene: TRBV20-1
D gene: TRBD2
CDR3 DNA: TGCAGTGCCAGAAAGCGGGGGGGCAGAAAAGATACGCAGTATTTT
CDR3 protein: CSARKRGGRKDTQYF

clone size: few
J gene: TRBJ2-7
V gene: TRBV6-5
D gene: .
CDR3 DNA: TGTGCCAGCAGTTATCAATTTAAGCAGTACTTC
CDR3 protein: CASSYQFKQYF

clone size: medium-sized
J gene: TRBJ1-6
V gene: TRBV19
D gene: .
CDR3 DNA: TGTGCCAGTAGAGGCGCTTATAATTCACCCCTCCACTTT
CDR3 protein: CASRGAYNSPLHF

clone size: many
J gene: TRBJ2-3
V gene: TRBV20-1
D gene: TRBD1
CDR3 DNA: TGCAGTGCTAGAAAGACAGGGGGTAGCACAGATACGCAGTATTTT
CDR3 protein: CSARKTGGSTDTQYF

clone size: medium-sized
J gene: TRBJ2-7
V gene: TRBV24-1
D gene: TRBD1
CDR3 DNA: TGTGCCACCAGTGAGGACAGGAGTCCCTACGAGCAGTACTTC
CDR3 protein: CATSEDRSPYEQYF

clone size: .
J gene: TRBJ2-1
V gene: TRBV11-2
D gene: TRBD2
CDR3 DNA: TGTGCCAGCAGCCGAACCTTGCTAGCGGGAGGAAGTGAGCAGTTCTTC
CDR3 protein: CASSRTLLAGGSEQFF

clone size: medium-sized
J gene: TRBJ1-1
V gene: TRBV6-1
D gene: .
CDR3 DNA: TGTGCCAGCAGTGAAGGATACACTGAAGCTTTCTTT
CDR3 protein: CASSEGYTEAFF

clone size: .
J gene: TRBJ2-7
V gene: TRBV5-1
D gene: TRBD2
CDR3 DNA: TGCGCCAGCAGCTCCCTTGATTTTAGCGGGAGGTACGAGCAGTACTTC
CDR3 protein: CASSSLDFSGRYEQYF

clone size: few
J gene: TRBJ1-2
V gene: TRBV6-2/TRBV6-3
D gene: TRBD1
CDR3 DNA: TGTGCCAGCAGGGATACAGGGGCCGAAGAGGGCTACACCTTC
CDR3 protein: CASRDTGAEEGYTF

clone size: many
J gene: TRBJ2-5
V gene: TRBV9
D gene: .
CDR3 DNA: TGTGCCAGCAGCGGAGGGCGACAGGCACAAGAGACCCAGTACTTC
CDR3 protein: CASSGGRQAQETQYF

clone size: few
J gene: TRBJ2-7
V gene: TRBV6-2/TRBV6-3
D gene: TRBD1
CDR3 DNA: TGTGCCAGCAGTTACACCACAGGGGTTATCTACGAGCAGTACTTC
CDR3 protein: CASSYTTGVIYEQYF

clone size: many
J gene: TRBJ2-2
V gene: TRBV7-9
D gene: TRBD1
CDR3 DNA: TGTGCCAGCAGCTTAGGACAGGGTTTCACCGGGGAGCTGTTTTTT
CDR3 protein: CASSLGQGFTGELFF

clone size: many
J gene: TRBJ2-5
V gene: TRBV7-9
D gene: TRBD1
CDR3 DNA: TGTGCCAGCAGCTCCGGGACAGGGGGTGAGACCCAGTACTTC
CDR3 protein: CASSSGTGGETQYF

clone size: .
J gene: TRBJ2-5
V gene: TRBV7-2
D gene: TRBD1
CDR3 DNA: TGTGCCAGCAGCAGGGACAGGGTTCAAGAGACCCAGTACTTC
CDR3 protein: CASSRDRVQETQYF

clone size: .
J gene: TRBJ2-5
V gene: TRBV3-1
D gene: .
CDR3 DNA: TGTGACCGCAGCCACCGGGTCCCCCAAGAGACCCAGTACTTC
CDR3 protein: CDRSHRVPQETQYF

clone size: few
J gene: TRBJ2-2
V gene: TRBV28
D gene: TRBD2
CDR3 DNA: TGTGCCAGCAGTCCGGGGACTAGCGGGAACGCCGGGGAGCTGTTTTTT
CDR3 protein: CASSPGTSGNAGELFF

clone size: medium-sized
J gene: TRBJ2-1
V gene: TRBV19
D gene: .
CDR3 DNA: TGTGCCAGTAGCTCGGACTATAACTCCTACAATGAGCAGTTCTTC
CDR3 protein: CASSSDYNSYNEQFF

clone size: .
J gene: TRBJ2-3
V gene: TRBV7-2
D gene: .
CDR3 DNA: TGTGCCAGCAGCTTGAGCGGGAGCACAGATACGCAGTATTTT
CDR3 protein: CASSLSGSTDTQYF

clone size: medium-sized
J gene: TRBJ1-5
V gene: TRBV28
D gene: .
CDR3 DNA: TGTGCCAGCAGTTTGGAGACGTACAATCAGCCCCAGCATTTT
CDR3 protein: CASSLETYNQPQHF

clone size: medium-sized
J gene: TRBJ2-1
V gene: TRBV15
D gene: .
CDR3 DNA: TGTGCCACCAGCATTCAGGTTTCGGACAATGAGCAGTTCTTC
CDR3 protein: CATSIQVSDNEQFF

clone size: few
J gene: TRBJ2-1
V gene: TRBV7-2
D gene: .
CDR3 DNA: TGTGCCAGCAGCTTGGATAACAATGAGCAGTTCTTC
CDR3 protein: CASSLDNNEQFF

clone size: .
J gene: TRBJ2-3
V gene: TRBV6-2/TRBV6-3
D gene: TRBD1
CDR3 DNA: TGTGCCAGCAGTTACGGGACAGGGCACACAGATACGCAGTATTTT
CDR3 protein: CASSYGTGHTDTQYF

clone size: medium-sized
J gene: TRBJ1-2
V gene: TRBV6-1
D gene: .
CDR3 DNA: TGTGCCAGCAGTGTAGGGAATCCTAACTATGGCTACACCTTC
CDR3 protein: CASSVGNPNYGYTF

clone size: many
J gene: TRBJ2-4
V gene: TRBV27
D gene: .
CDR3 DNA: TGTGCCAGCAGTTCTACTTACTCAGTCCGGGGCAAAAACATTCAGTACTTC
CDR3 protein: CASSSTYSVRGKNIQYF

clone size: few
J gene: TRBJ2-5
V gene: TRBV15
D gene: .
CDR3 DNA: TGTGCCACCAAGAGGGACGGGCAAGAGACCCAGTACTTC
CDR3 protein: CATKRDGQETQYF

clone size: medium-sized
J gene: TRBJ1-3
V gene: TRBV6-1
D gene: TRBD1
CDR3 DNA: TGTGCCAGCAGTGGGACAGGGGTGGATGGAAACACCATATATTTT
CDR3 protein: CASSGTGVDGNTIYF

clone size: .
J gene: TRBJ2-1
V gene: TRBV28
D gene: .
CDR3 DNA: TGTGCCCACAGTACGGGGGACAATGAGCAGTTCTTC
CDR3 protein: CAHSTGDNEQFF

clone size: .
J gene: TRBJ2-2
V gene: TRBV20-1
D gene: TRBD2
CDR3 DNA: TGCAGTGCTAGAGATACTAGCGGGAAAACCGGGGAGCTGTTTTTT
CDR3 protein: CSARDTSGKTGELFF

clone size: .
J gene: TRBJ2-7
V gene: TRBV5-5
D gene: TRBD2
CDR3 DNA: TGTGCCAGCAGCTTGGCCGGGGGGGCTTGGCCCTACGAGCAGTACTTC
CDR3 protein: CASSLAGGAWPYEQYF